The sequence of this TCR beta chain was determined in a study of technical replicates of blood from several donors. CDR3 size: 10 residues. From germline, CDR1 is MGHDK and CDR2 SYGVNS. V lost 9 bases, J lost 6 bases, and 7 bases lay in between. Some clones are missing from TCRdb's copy, which holds only in-frame ones; the method was immunoSEQ multiplex PCR. Of 65,000 to 90,000 clones in the sample, just under 95% are singletons; the top ten hold about 0.4%. The chain uses TRBV25-1 and TRBJ2-3; D not resolved. What was sequenced was T cells isolated from PBMCs. This TCR came from a human donor in good health. The CDR3 nucleotides read TGTGCCAGTTTCGGGGATACGCAGTATTTT. Protein product: CASFGDTQYF.